The rows below give T cell receptor beta chains drawn from one sample of a study of cytomegalovirus exposure and HLA in healthy donors. Method: immunoSEQ multiplex PCR; TCRdb's copy keeps in-frame clones and lacks some. The table lists roughly 100,000 clones, about four fifths of them singletons, with about 3.3% in the top ten. Source material: PBMCs. These receptor sequences come from a woman aged 40 to 50 in good health and CMV-seronegative. Each CDR3 is given with its conserved first and last residue. A D gene is named only where the DNA matches it firmly. The listing skips clone size in some rows; elsewhere it reads once, few, many or a size class.

size	D	V	J	CDR3	DNA
.	.	TRBV4-3	TRBJ2-7	CASSQDRASESYEQYF	TGCGCCAGCAGCCAAGATCGGGCTAGCGAATCCTACGAGCAGTACTTC
.	.	TRBV10-1	TRBJ2-1	CASSEEVYNEQFF	TGCGCCAGCAGCGAAGAGGTCTACAATGAGCAGTTCTTC
.	TRBD2	TRBV9	TRBJ2-2	CASSAGLAANTGELFF	TGTGCCAGCAGCGCCGGACTAGCGGCAAACACCGGGGAGCTGTTTTTT
.	TRBD1	TRBV5-4	TRBJ1-1	CASSSGQGNRVAFF	TGTGCCAGCAGCTCAGGACAGGGGAACAGGGTAGCTTTCTTT
.	TRBD1	TRBV2	TRBJ2-5	CASDAGGETQYF	TGTGCCAGCGACGCAGGGGGTGAGACCCAGTACTTC
.	TRBD2	TRBV7-9	TRBJ2-5	CASSLVSLGREQETQYF	TGTGCCAGCAGCTTAGTGTCCCTGGGGCGGGAGCAGGAGACCCAGTACTTC
.	.	TRBV11-2	TRBJ2-1	CASSLVAGGLRSEQFF	TGTGCCAGCAGCTTAGTGGCCGGAGGCCTTCGGAGTGAGCAGTTCTTC
.	TRBD2	TRBV18	TRBJ2-3	CASSPLLAGGPDGTDTQYF	TGTGCCAGCTCACCTTTACTAGCGGGAGGGCCAGACGGCACAGATACGCAGTATTTT
.	TRBD2	TRBV7-9	TRBJ2-3	CASSLGSGSTDTQYF	TGTGCCAGCAGCTTAGGTAGCGGGAGCACAGATACGCAGTATTTT
once	TRBD1	TRBV18	TRBJ1-2	CASSPPSGGGYTF	TGTGCCAGCTCACCACCGTCAGGGGGTGGCTACACCTTC
once	TRBD2	TRBV5-1	TRBJ2-3	CASSPLMLADRGADTQYF	TGCGCCAGCAGCCCCCTAATGCTAGCGGACCGAGGAGCAGATACGCAGTATTTT
few	TRBD1	TRBV6-6	TRBJ1-4	CASIGTVGDEKLFF	TGTGCCAGCATAGGGACAGTAGGAGATGAAAAACTGTTTTTT
few	.	TRBV6-1	TRBJ1-5	CASSDRRTGNSNQPQHF	TGTGCCAGCAGTGACCGCAGGACGGGGAATAGCAATCAGCCCCAGCATTTT
.	.	TRBV28	TRBJ2-5	CASSLGASYQETQYF	TGTGCCAGCAGTTTAGGGGCCTCGTACCAAGAGACCCAGTACTTC
.	TRBD1	TRBV19	TRBJ1-5	CATGTGGSNQPQHF	TGTGCCACTGGGACAGGGGGCAGCAATCAGCCCCAGCATTTT
many	.	TRBV29-1	TRBJ1-2	CSVESPKQGGYTF	TGCAGCGTTGAATCGCCAAAGCAGGGTGGCTACACCTTC
.	.	TRBV7-8	TRBJ1-3	CASSLRSLTGNTIYF	TGTGCCAGCAGCTTGAGGAGTTTGACTGGAAACACCATATATTTT
.	TRBD1	TRBV28	TRBJ2-7	CASRRSGQGTYEQYF	TGTGCCAGCAGACGTTCGGGACAGGGTACCTACGAGCAGTACTTC
.	TRBD2	TRBV6-5	TRBJ2-1	CASSGTSGSLFF	TGTGCCAGCAGTGGGACTAGCGGGAGCTTGTTCTTC
.	.	TRBV5-6	TRBJ1-6	CASSQGQRGYNSPLHF	TGTGCCAGCAGTCAAGGACAGCGGGGCTATAATTCACCCCTCCACTTT
few	.	TRBV2	TRBJ2-7	CASSEAIISYEQYF	TGTGCCAGCAGTGAAGCTATTATCAGTTACGAGCAGTACTTC
.	TRBD2	TRBV10-3	TRBJ2-5	CAISEEFGTSGRLGTQYF	TGTGCCATCAGTGAGGAATTTGGGACTAGCGGGAGGTTGGGGACCCAGTACTTC
.	.	TRBV29-1	TRBJ1-1	CSVGGGGARIFF	TGCAGCGTTGGGGGTGGGGGGGCCCGAATATTTTTT
.	.	TRBV6-5	TRBJ2-7	CASSTRTAYEQYF	TGTGCCAGCAGCACCCGGACAGCCTACGAGCAGTACTTC
.	TRBD2	TRBV25-1	TRBJ2-1	CASSEGGGRAPEQFF	TGTGCCAGCAGTGAAGGTGGCGGGAGGGCCCCTGAGCAGTTCTTC
.	.	TRBV4-1	TRBJ1-2	CASSPPRGMAYYGYTF	TGCGCCAGCAGCCCCCCTCGGGGAATGGCCTACTATGGCTACACCTTC
once	TRBD1	TRBV5-5	TRBJ1-2	CASSLVQGQTGNYGYTF	TGTGCCAGCAGCTTGGTTCAGGGACAGACCGGTAACTATGGCTACACCTTC
.	.	TRBV5-1	TRBJ2-5	CASSLTRPGYQETQYF	TGCGCCAGCAGCTTGACCAGGCCGGGGTACCAAGAGACCCAGTACTTC
.	.	TRBV27	TRBJ1-1	CASSLGGEAFF	TGTGCCAGCAGTTTAGGGGGGGAGGCTTTCTTT
.	.	TRBV5-1	TRBJ2-3	CASNTGTDTQYF	TGCGCCAGCAACACAGGGACAGATACGCAGTATTTT
.	.	TRBV4-3	TRBJ1-3	CASSQSRSGGNTIYF	TGCGCCAGCAGCCAGTCGCGATCAGGGGGAAACACCATATATTTT
.	TRBD2	TRBV25-1	TRBJ2-3	CASSVAGVSADTQYF	TGTGCCAGCAGTGTAGCGGGAGTAAGTGCAGATACGCAGTATTTT
.	.	TRBV5-6	TRBJ2-3	CASSFEGPRTDTQYF	TGTGCCAGCAGCTTCGAGGGCCCACGCACAGATACGCAGTATTTT
.	TRBD2	TRBV5-4	TRBJ2-1	CASSRTSDSYNEQFF	TGTGCCAGCAGCAGGACTAGCGACTCCTACAATGAGCAGTTCTTC
.	.	TRBV28	TRBJ2-1	CATLGDRNNEQFF	TGTGCCACCCTCGGCGACAGAAACAATGAGCAGTTCTTC
few	.	TRBV6-5	TRBJ1-4	CASSYSSRGTEKLFF	TGTGCCAGCAGTTACTCGAGCAGGGGAACTGAAAAACTGTTTTTT